This entry concerns a single T cell receptor beta chain. Some clones are missing from TCRdb's copy, which holds only in-frame ones; the method was immunoSEQ multiplex PCR. The repertoire holds tens of thousands of clones, with roughly 93% as singletons. Per germline, CDR1 SQVTM and CDR2 ANQGSEA. V lost 6 bases and J lost 6, with 20 bases in between. CDR3 length equals 15 residues. The sample originates from a study of T cell changes during pregnancy in multiple sclerosis. V is TRBV29-1 and J is TRBJ2-2; D is possibly TRBD2 (6 bases). This clonotype was sampled from a female donor with multiple sclerosis, enrolled in a pregnancy study. The sample was peripheral blood, taken after pregnancy. The CDR3 reads CSVAFGGGEAGELFF. The CDR3 DNA reads as TGCAGCGTCGCTTTCGGGGGAGGCGAGGCCGGGGAGCTGTTTTTT.